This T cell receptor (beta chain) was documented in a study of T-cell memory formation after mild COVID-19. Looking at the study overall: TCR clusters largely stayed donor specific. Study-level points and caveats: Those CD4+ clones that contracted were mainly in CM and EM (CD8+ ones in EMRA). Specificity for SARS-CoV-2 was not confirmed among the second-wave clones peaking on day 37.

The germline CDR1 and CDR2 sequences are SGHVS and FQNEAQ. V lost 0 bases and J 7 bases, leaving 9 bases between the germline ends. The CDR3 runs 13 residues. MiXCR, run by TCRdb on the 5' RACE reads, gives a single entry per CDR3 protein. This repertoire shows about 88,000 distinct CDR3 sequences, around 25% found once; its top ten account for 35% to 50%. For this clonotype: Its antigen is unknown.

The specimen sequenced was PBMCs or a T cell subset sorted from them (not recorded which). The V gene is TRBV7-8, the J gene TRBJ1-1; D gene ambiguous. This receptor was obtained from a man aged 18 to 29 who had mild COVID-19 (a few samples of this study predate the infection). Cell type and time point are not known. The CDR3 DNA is TGTGCCAGCAGCTTAGCGGCTGGGGTTGAAGCTTTCTTT. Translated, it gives CASSLAAGVEAFF. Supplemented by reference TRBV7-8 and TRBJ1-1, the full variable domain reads GAGVSQSPRYKVAKRGQDVALRCDPISGHVSLFWYQQALGQGPEFLTYFQNEAQLDKSGLPSDRFFAERPEGSVSTLKIQRTQQEDSAVYLCASSLAAGVEAFFGQGTRLTVV.